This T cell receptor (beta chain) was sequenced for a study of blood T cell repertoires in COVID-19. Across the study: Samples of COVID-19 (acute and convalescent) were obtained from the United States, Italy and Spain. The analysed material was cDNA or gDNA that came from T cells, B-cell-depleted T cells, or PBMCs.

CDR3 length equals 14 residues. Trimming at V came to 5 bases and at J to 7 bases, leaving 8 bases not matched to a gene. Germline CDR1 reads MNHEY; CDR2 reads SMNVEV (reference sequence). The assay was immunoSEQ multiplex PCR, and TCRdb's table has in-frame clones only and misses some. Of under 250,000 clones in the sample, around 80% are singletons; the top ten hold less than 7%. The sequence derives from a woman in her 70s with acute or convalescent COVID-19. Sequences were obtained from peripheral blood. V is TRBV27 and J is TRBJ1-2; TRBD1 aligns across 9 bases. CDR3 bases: TGTGCCAGCAGTCCCCGGGACAGGGTGGGTGGCTACACCTTC. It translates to CASSPRDRVGGYTF.